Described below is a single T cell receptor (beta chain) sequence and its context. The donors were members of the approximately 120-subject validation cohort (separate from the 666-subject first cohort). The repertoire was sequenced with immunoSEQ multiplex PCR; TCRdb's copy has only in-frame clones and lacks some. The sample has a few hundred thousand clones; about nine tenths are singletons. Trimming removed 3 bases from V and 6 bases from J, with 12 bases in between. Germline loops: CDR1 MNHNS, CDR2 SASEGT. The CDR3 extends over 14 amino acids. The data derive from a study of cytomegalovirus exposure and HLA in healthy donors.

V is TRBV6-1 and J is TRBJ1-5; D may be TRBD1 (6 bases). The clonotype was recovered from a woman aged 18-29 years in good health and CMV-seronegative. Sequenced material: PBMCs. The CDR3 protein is CASSETGRPQPQHF. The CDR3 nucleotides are TGTGCCAGCAGTGAGACAGGTCGGCCTCAGCCCCAGCATTTT.